The rows below give T cell receptor beta chains drawn from one sample of a study of blood T cell repertoires in COVID-19. Here immunoSEQ multiplex PCR was the method, and the copy in TCRdb shows in-frame clones only, minus some. The sample has under 300,000 clones, around 80% seen once. The source material was peripheral blood. Source of these receptors: a man aged 35-49 years who had recovered from COVID-19. Both conserved end residues are part of each CDR3. A D gene is named only where the DNA matches it firmly. The size entry is marked missing in some rows and otherwise reads once, few, many or a size class.

. TRBJ2-5 TRBV9 . TGTGCCAGCAGCGTAGGCGTGACAAACCAAGAGACCCAGTACTTC CASSVGVTNQETQYF
. TRBJ1-4 TRBV18 TRBD1 TGTGCCAGCTCACCATCGGGACAGCTTGAAAAACTGTTTTTT CASSPSGQLEKLFF
. TRBJ1-2 TRBV30 TRBD1 TGTGCCTTCAGGGGGTATGGCTACACCTTC CAFRGYGYTF
. TRBJ1-4 TRBV21-1 . TGTGCCAGCAGCAAATGGGCAGGGGTGAGGGAAAAACTGTTTTTT CASSKWAGVREKLFF
once TRBJ1-3 TRBV6-4 . TGTGCCAGCAGCCTTTCCCGACATGTCTCTGGAAACACCATATATTTT CASSLSRHVSGNTIYF
. TRBJ2-6 TRBV18 TRBD1 TGTGCCAGCTCACCCGGGACAGCCTTTTCTGGGGCCAACGTCCTGACTTTC CASSPGTAFSGANVLTF
. TRBJ2-1 TRBV11-3 TRBD2 TGTGCCAGCAGCTTAGGGGGACTAGGGTACAATGAGCAGTTCTTC CASSLGGLGYNEQFF
. TRBJ1-6 TRBV19 . TGTGCCAGTAGCCTTTTTACAGGGAGCTCCTATAATTCACCCCTCCACTTT CASSLFTGSSYNSPLHF
. TRBJ1-2 TRBV20-1 . TGCAGTGCTAGCCGGGGTTACGGCTACACCTTC CSASRGYGYTF
few TRBJ1-6 TRBV5-4 TRBD1 TGTGCCACCGGACAGGGGAATTCACCCCTCCACTTT CATGQGNSPLHF
. TRBJ2-5 TRBV19 . TGTGCCAGTACTCCGGGACAAAAAGAGACCCAGTACTTC CASTPGQKETQYF
. TRBJ1-4 TRBV7-8 . TGTGCCAGCAGCTTTAGTCGAAGGGGTAGTCTGTTTTTT CASSFSRRGSLFF
. TRBJ2-7 TRBV7-9 . TGTGCCAGCAGCCAAACAGGGTACGAGCAGTACTTC CASSQTGYEQYF
once TRBJ1-1 TRBV11-2 TRBD1 TGTGCCAGCAGCACAGACAGGGTTACGGCTTTCTTT CASSTDRVTAFF
once TRBJ2-3 TRBV7-2 . TGTGCCAGCACTCCTCGCGGGGCAGATACGCAGTATTTT CASTPRGADTQYF
. TRBJ1-2 TRBV27 TRBD1 TGTGCCAGCAGTCTATACTTCGGGACAGGGGGTGATGGCTACACCTTC CASSLYFGTGGDGYTF
. TRBJ2-7 TRBV18 TRBD1 TGTGCCAGCTCACAGGGACAGGGTTACGAGCAGTACTTC CASSQGQGYEQYF
. TRBJ2-6 TRBV10-2 . TGCGCCAGCAGTGTCGGCAGGGGCAGCTCTGGGGCCAACGTCCTGACTTTC CASSVGRGSSGANVLTF
. TRBJ1-2 TRBV6-2/TRBV6-3 . TGTGCCAGCAGTCCAGGGGAGTATGGCTACACCTTC CASSPGEYGYTF
. TRBJ2-1 TRBV27 TRBD2 TGTGCCAGCCAAAAGGGACTAGCGGGGGGGGCCTGGAATGAGCAGTTCTTC CASQKGLAGGAWNEQFF
. TRBJ2-7 TRBV2 TRBD2 TGTGCCAGCAGTTCACTAGCGAACGAGCAGTACTTC CASSSLANEQYF
few TRBJ2-1 TRBV5-5 TRBD2 TGTGCCAGCAGCTCGGGACTAGCGGAATACAATGAGCAGTTCTTC CASSSGLAEYNEQFF
. TRBJ2-7 TRBV9 TRBD2 TGTGCCAGCAGCGTAGGAGGAGCGGGGGTCTACGAGCAGTACTTC CASSVGGAGVYEQYF
. TRBJ1-1 TRBV6-5 . TGTGCCAGCAGTTACGGGGGGTTGAACACTGAAGCTTTCTTT CASSYGGLNTEAFF
. TRBJ1-1 TRBV5-4 . TGTGCCAGCAGCTTGACGGGGGAGTCCACTGAAGCTTTCTTT CASSLTGESTEAFF
. TRBJ1-1 TRBV19 . TGTGCCAGTAGTTATCTCACTGAAGCTTTCTTT CASSYLTEAFF
. TRBJ1-2 TRBV5-1 TRBD1 TGCGCCAGCAGCTTGACAGGGGAAATTAACTATGGCTACACCTTC CASSLTGEINYGYTF
. TRBJ1-5 TRBV7-8 . TGTGCCAGCAGCTTAGAGGAACCGGACATGGAGCCCCAGCATTTT CASSLEEPDMEPQHF
. TRBJ2-7 TRBV6-5 . TGTGCCAGCAGGTCTCCCTACGAGCAGTACTTC CASRSPYEQYF
. TRBJ2-7 TRBV27 . TGTGCCAGCAGTTTGAATTCCGGGTACGAGCAGTACTTC CASSLNSGYEQYF
. TRBJ1-1 TRBV4-3 . TGCGCCAGCAGCCAAGATCGAGTTTCGAACACTGAAGCTTTCTTT CASSQDRVSNTEAFF
once TRBJ2-3 TRBV6-4 . TGTGCCAGCAGTGACTCGGGGCGCACAGATACGCAGTATTTT CASSDSGRTDTQYF
once TRBJ2-7 TRBV14 TRBD1 TGTGCCAGCAGTGGACCCAGGACAGGCGCCAGTGTTAGTCCCTACGAGCAGTACTTC CASSGPRTGASVSPYEQYF
. TRBJ2-3 TRBV4-3 TRBD2 TGCGCCAGCAGCCCGTTAGCGGGGGCCACAGATACGCAGTATTTT CASSPLAGATDTQYF
. TRBJ2-2 TRBV5-1 . TGCGCCAGCAGCCGGGCTCGACAGCCGAACACCGGGGAGCTGTTTTTT CASSRARQPNTGELFF
. TRBJ2-3 TRBV7-9 . TGTGCCAGCAGCCCGCGAGGACAGCGGAGCACAGATACGCAGTATTTT CASSPRGQRSTDTQYF
. TRBJ2-5 TRBV10-3 TRBD1 TGTGCCATCAGTGAGTCGACACAGGGGGGCGAGACCCAGTACTTC CAISESTQGGETQYF
. TRBJ2-2 TRBV24-1 TRBD1 TGTGCCACCAGTGACGGTGGACAGGGTAAGAACCCGAACACCGGGGAGCTGTTTTTT CATSDGGQGKNPNTGELFF